This T cell receptor beta chain was observed in a study of post-analysis software for immune sequencing data. Findings and caveats of the study: Patients showed TRBV5-6, TRBV5-1 and TRBV20-1 among about five TRBV segments more frequent than in controls.

V gave up 0 bases and J gave up 7 bases, with 11 bases separating them. CDR3 length: 14 residues. From germline, CDR1 is SGDLS and CDR2 YYNGEE. Libraries were made from TCR beta cDNA, and they carried unique molecular identifiers. TCRdb ran MiXCR on the PCR reads and lists one entry per CDR3 protein. In the table there are about 540,000 distinct CDR3 sequences, around a third of which are singletons. There are a few counts of this clonotype. The antigen is undetermined. This TCR was sampled from a girl aged 2-17 years with multiple sclerosis. The sequenced material came from blood. The V call is TRBV9, the J call TRBJ1-5, with no clear D. Here the CDR3 reads CASSVGEIRQPQHF. The CDR3 nucleotides read TGTGCCAGCAGCGTAGGGGAAATCCGCCAGCCCCAGCATTTT.